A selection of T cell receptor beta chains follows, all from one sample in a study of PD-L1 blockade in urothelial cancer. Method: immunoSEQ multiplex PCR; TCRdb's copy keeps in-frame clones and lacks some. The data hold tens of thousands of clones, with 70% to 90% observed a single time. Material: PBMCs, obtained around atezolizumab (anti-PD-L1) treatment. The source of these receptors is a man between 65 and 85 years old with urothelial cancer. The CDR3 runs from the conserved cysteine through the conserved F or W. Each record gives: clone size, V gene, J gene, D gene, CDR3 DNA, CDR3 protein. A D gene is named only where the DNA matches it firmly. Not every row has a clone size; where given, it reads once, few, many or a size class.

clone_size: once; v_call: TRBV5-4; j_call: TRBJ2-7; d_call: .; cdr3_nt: TGTGCCAGCAGCTTGGATCGGCGGGTCATGTCCTACGAGCAGTACTTC; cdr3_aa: CASSLDRRVMSYEQYF
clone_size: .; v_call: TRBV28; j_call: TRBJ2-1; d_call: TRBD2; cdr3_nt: TGTGCCAGCAGTCGGGGGGGAGAGGGTCAAGGTGAGCAGTTCTTC; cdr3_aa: CASSRGGEGQGEQFF
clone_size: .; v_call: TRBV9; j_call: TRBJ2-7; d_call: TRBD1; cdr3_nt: TGTGCCAGCAGCACTGGGACAGCTGGCTACGAGCAGTACTTC; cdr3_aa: CASSTGTAGYEQYF
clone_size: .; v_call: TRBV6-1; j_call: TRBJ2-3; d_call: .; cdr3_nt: TGTGCCAGCAGTCCGGGACTGGACAGGGATACGCAGTATTTT; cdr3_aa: CASSPGLDRDTQYF
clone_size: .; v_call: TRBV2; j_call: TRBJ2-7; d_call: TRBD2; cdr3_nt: TGTGCCAGCAATGGAGGGACTAGCGTTCAAAGGGACGAGCAGTACTTC; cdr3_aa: CASNGGTSVQRDEQYF
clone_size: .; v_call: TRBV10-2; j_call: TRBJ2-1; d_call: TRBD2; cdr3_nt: TGCGCCAGCAGCCTCGGACTAGCGGGAGGCCCGGAGAATGAGCAGTTCTTC; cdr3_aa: CASSLGLAGGPENEQFF
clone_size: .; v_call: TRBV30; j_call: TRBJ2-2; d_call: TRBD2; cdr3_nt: TGTGCCTGGAGGGGCGGGGGGAGTACCGGGGAGCTGTTTTTT; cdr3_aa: CAWRGGGSTGELFF
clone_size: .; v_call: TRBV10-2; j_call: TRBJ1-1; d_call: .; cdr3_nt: TGCGCCAGCAGTGTGGGAGGGATCACTGAAGCTTTCTTT; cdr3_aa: CASSVGGITEAFF
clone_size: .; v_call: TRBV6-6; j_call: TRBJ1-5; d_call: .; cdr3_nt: TGTGCCAGCAGGTCTTCGGACAGAAGCAATCAGCCCCAGCATTTT; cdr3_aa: CASRSSDRSNQPQHF
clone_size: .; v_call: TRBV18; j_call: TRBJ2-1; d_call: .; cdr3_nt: TGTGCCAGCTCACCAGAGGCACTGGACTACAATGAGCAGTTCTTC; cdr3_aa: CASSPEALDYNEQFF
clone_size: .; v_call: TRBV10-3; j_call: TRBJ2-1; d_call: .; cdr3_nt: TGTGCCATCAGTGAGTCACAGGCCCAGCCGCAGTTCTTC; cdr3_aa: CAISESQAQPQFF
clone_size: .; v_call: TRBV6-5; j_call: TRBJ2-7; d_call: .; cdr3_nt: TGTGCCAGCAGTCCCACGGACTATGGGACCTACGAGCAGTACTTC; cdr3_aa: CASSPTDYGTYEQYF
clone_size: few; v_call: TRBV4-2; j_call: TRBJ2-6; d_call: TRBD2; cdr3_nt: TGTGCCAGCAGCCAAGATCCCGCGGGAGGGTTAGGGGCCAACGTCCTGACTTTC; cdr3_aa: CASSQDPAGGLGANVLTF
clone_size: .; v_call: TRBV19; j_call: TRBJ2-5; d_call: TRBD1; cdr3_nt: TGTGCCAGTAGTATCGAGACAGGGTTTGGCGAGACCCAGTACTTC; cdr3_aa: CASSIETGFGETQYF
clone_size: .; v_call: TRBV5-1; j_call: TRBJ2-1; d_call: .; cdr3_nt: TGCGCCAGCAGCTTGCGAACAGCCGGGGGCAATGAGCAGTTCTTC; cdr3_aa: CASSLRTAGGNEQFF
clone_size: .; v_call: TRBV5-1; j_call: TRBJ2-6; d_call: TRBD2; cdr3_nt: TGCGCCAGCAGCTTAATAGCGGGACCCTCTGGGGCCAACGTCCTGACTTTC; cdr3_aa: CASSLIAGPSGANVLTF
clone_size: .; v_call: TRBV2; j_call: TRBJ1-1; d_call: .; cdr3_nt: TGTGCCAGCAGTGAAGCGCAGCTCTGGAGTACTGAAGCTTTCTTT; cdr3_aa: CASSEAQLWSTEAFF
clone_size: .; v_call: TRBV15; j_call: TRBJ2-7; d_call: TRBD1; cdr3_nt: TGTGCCACCAGCAGACCGGGACAGGGGGTCTACGAGCAGTACTTC; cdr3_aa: CATSRPGQGVYEQYF
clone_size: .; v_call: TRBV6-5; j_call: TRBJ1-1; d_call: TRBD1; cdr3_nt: TGTGCCAGCAGCCTCGGGACAGTTTTTGAAGCTTTCTTT; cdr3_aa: CASSLGTVFEAFF
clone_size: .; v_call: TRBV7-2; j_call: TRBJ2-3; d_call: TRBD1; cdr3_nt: TGTGCCAGCAGCTTCCGGGACAGCGTTTCGGATACGCAGTATTTT; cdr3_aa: CASSFRDSVSDTQYF
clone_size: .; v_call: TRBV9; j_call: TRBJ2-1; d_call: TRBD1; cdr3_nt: TGTGCCAGCAGCGTAAGGGGACAGCCCCCCGGTACCAACGAGCAGTTCTTC; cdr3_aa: CASSVRGQPPGTNEQFF
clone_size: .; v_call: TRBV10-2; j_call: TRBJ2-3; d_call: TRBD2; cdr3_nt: TGCGCCAGCAGTGATATAGCGGGATCTAGCACAGATACGCAGTATTTT; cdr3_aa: CASSDIAGSSTDTQYF
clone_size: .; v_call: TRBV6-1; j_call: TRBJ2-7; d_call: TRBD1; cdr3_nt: TGTGCCAGCACTTTGAGACAGGGTACGGAGCAGTACTTC; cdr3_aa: CASTLRQGTEQYF
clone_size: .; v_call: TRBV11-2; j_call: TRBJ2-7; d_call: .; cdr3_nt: TGTGCCAGCAGCTCGCTCCGGGCGGGGATCGAGCAGTACTTC; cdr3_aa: CASSSLRAGIEQYF
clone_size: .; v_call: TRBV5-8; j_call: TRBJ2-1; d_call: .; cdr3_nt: TGTGCCAGTGGGGGCCTTGGCAATGAGCAGTTCTTC; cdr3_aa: CASGGLGNEQFF
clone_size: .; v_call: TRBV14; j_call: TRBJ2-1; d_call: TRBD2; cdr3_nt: TGTGCCAGCAGCCAGGCTAGCGGCTACAATGAGCAGTTCTTC; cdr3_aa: CASSQASGYNEQFF
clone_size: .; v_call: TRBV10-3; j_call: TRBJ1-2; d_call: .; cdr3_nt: TGTGCCATCAGCCCCGGACCTCAGGGAAACTATGGCTACACCTTC; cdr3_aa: CAISPGPQGNYGYTF
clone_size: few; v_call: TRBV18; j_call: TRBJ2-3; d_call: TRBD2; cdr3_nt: TGTGCCAGCTCACCCGGCCTAGCGGGAGCATCTGGGGCAGATACGCAGTATTTT; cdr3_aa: CASSPGLAGASGADTQYF
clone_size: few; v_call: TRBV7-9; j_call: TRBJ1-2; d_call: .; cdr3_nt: TGTGCCAGCAGCTTTTCAGGGGATGGCTACACCTTC; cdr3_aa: CASSFSGDGYTF
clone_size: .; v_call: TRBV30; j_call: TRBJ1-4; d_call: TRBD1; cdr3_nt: TGTGCCTGGAGTAGGGACAGGGCGGATGAAAAACTGTTTTTT; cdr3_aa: CAWSRDRADEKLFF
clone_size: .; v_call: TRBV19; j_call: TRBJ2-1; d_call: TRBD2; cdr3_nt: TGTGCCAGTAGTATAGATCAGGGGACTAGCGGCCCCTACAATGAGCAGTTCTTC; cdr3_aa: CASSIDQGTSGPYNEQFF
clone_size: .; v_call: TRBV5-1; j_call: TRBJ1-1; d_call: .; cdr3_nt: TGCGCCAGCAGCTTGGTCGGACAGTTGAACACTGAAGCTTTCTTT; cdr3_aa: CASSLVGQLNTEAFF